This T cell receptor (beta chain) was sequenced for a study of blood T cell repertoires in COVID-19 (dated by TCRdb to the early 2020s). Study-wide context: The collaborator samples originated in the United States, Italy and Spain and spanned the acute and convalescent phases of COVID-19. The material from the prospective study consisted of cDNA or gDNA derived from T cells, B-cell-depleted T cells, or PBMCs. Deeply sampled blood TCRbeta repertoires from subjects exposed to, actively infected with, or recovered from COVID-19 were included in the dataset. A freely available public database, intended as a resource for researchers studying the immune response to SARS-CoV-2, is where the repertoires were released. Samples came from the ongoing ImmuneRACE study (first 160 participants) plus 1,254 subjects from 6 global collaborators. The sample metadata nearly always contained a de-identified subject ID, COVID-19 status, age in years and sex. Where available, HLA class I and class II types were taken from metadata supplied by the sample provider and were not determined by assay-based typing. On the study overall, not on this receptor specifically: The quantity of clinical and demographic metadata differed by source and by participant and was supplied without curation.

According to the germline V gene, CDR1 reads WSHSY and CDR2 reads SAAADI. Trimming removed 3 bases from V and 3 bases from J; the gene matches leave 1 base unexplained. The CDR3 holds 13 amino acids from the cysteine to the phenylalanine. Here the CDR3 DNA is all that survives: 39 bases in frame from base 1. In Seattle, one collaborating source enrolled patients while the infection was active and tracked those patients longitudinally over the course of disease. Collaborating institutions collected whole blood in K2EDTA tubes following their own protocols. For TCRbeta analysis, collaborator samples were shipped as frozen whole blood, as isolated PBMCs, or as DNA extracted from either sample type. The immunoSEQ Assay, a bias-controlled multiplex PCR, was used to amplify TCRbeta CDR3 regions from genomic DNA. Concerning the study's data processing: Within the assay, amplification of reference gene primers was used to estimate how many nucleated cells each sample contained. To quantify the absolute abundance of each unique TCRbeta CDR3 rearrangement, sequence reads were collapsed and filtered. For each sample, productive Simpson clonality was calculated by taking the square root of Simpson's diversity index across productive rearrangements. Not all clones reach the TCRdb copy of this immuneACCESS table, which keeps in-frame sequences only. Checked studies attribute under half of the gap to unresolved V genes and leave the rest unexplained. That table gives V, J and clone size, and the DNA gave D and trimming. The sample data list some 130,000 clones, and around 89% of these were observed just once. The top ten constitute less than 5.5% of the sample.

Comments on this clone: The clone's antigen remains unknown. Nothing much larger sits one base from this clone, and base qualities are not available.

This receptor was obtained from a man in his fifties or sixties with COVID-19, enrolled during active disease. Here the chain combines TRBV10-2 and TRBJ2-7; 8 junctional bases match TRBD1. Source material: peripheral blood. Here is the DNA: TGCGCCAGCAGTGAAGGACAGGGCTACGAGCAGTACTTC. Translated, it reads CASSEGQGYEQYF.